The source of this T cell receptor beta chain is a study of metastatic and nonmetastatic thyroid tumors (dated by TCRdb to the early 2020s). Regarding the research as a whole: Repertoires from peripheral blood and from tumor or nodule tissue samples of malignant and benign thyroid patients were compared.

The germline V gene gives CDR1 as MNHNS and CDR2 as SASEGT. From the cysteine through the phenylalanine, the CDR3 covers 15 amino acids. Left in the record is the CDR3 DNA by itself, 45 bases read in frame from the first base. No treatment had been received by any patient before thyroid surgery. Patient clinical samples collected from the early 2010s to the late 2010s were retrospectively analysed using T-cell receptor beta sequencing. As concerns this clone: Its target antigen remains unknown. The germline gene is not matched at one end of the junction; a read error may be the cause. The sample contains more than one DNA sequence encoding this CDR3.

Study-wide findings and limitations: TCR beta diversity was reported as significantly higher in malignant tumors than in benign nodules, in both blood and tumor samples.

Libraries were made using PCR. Sequencing instrument: Illumina HiSeq 4000. High-throughput sequencing was used to profile the CDR3 region of the TCR beta-chain in every patient. From the authors' description of their analysis: The researchers built a classifier to tell apart papillary thyroid cancer patients with distant metastasis, based on CDR3 differences among clinicopathological groups. The Shannon index was used to measure repertoire diversity, and the Morisita-Horn index was used to measure how similar tumor and blood repertoires were. The public reads were reanalyzed by TCRdb: fastp trimming at Q25, MiXCR alignment, in-frame beta chains only. The V and J calls were not made by the authors but by TCRdb's processing. The sample includes 23,000 or so clones, with more than 25% observed a single time. Of the sample, roughly 5.5% is held by the ten largest clones.

Specimen: tumor tissue. This receptor was taken from a female donor with papillary thyroid cancer or a benign thyroid nodule (not recorded which). Some clones in this sample may be carry-over from other donors' samples. The chain uses TRBV6-1 and TRBJ2-5; the D segment could be TRBD2, given 6 matching bases. The encoded CDR3 is CSSWGRGTPRETQYF. The bases read TGTTCCAGCTGGGGCCGGGGGACCCCCCGTGAGACCCAGTACTTC.